A single T cell receptor beta chain is shown here with its context. This entry belongs to a study of blood T cell repertoires in COVID-19. About the research overall: COVID-19 samples collected from the United States, Italy and Spain covered acute and convalescent phases.

Clones were sequenced by immunoSEQ multiplex PCR, and TCRdb holds only the in-frame ones, with some missing. In the table there are approximately 85,000 clones, about 90% of which are singletons. The source is a woman in her 50s in a cohort sampled during active COVID-19. The material sequenced was peripheral blood.

The CDR3 DNA follows: TGTGCCAGCAGCCTTGGATCTTCCCCGGGGTTCTTC. Amino acids: CASSLGSSPGFF. The chain recombines TRBV28 with TRBJ2-1; D remains unclear. Deletions cut 6 bases from V and 15 bases from J, with 18 bases between. The V gene's germline CDR1 is MDHEN and CDR2 SYDVKM. The CDR3 has 12 residues.